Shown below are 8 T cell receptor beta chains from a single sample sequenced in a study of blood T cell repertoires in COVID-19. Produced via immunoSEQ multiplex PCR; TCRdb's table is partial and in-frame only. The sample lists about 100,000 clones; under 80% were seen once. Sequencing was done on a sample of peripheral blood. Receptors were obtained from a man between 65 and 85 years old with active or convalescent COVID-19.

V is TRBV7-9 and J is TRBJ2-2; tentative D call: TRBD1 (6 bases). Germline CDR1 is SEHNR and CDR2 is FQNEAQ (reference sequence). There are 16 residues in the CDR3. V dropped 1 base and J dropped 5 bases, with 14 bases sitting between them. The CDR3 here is CASSLEGQILTGELFF. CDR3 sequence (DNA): TGTGCCAGCAGCTTAGAGGGACAAATTTTGACCGGGGAGCTGTTTTTT.

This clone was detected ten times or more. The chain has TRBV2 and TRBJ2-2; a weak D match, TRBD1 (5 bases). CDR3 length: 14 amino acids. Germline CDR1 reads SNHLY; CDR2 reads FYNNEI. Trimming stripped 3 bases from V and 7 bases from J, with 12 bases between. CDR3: CASSDPRGIGELFF. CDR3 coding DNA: TGTGCCAGCAGTGACCCTAGGGGTATCGGGGAGCTGTTTTTT.

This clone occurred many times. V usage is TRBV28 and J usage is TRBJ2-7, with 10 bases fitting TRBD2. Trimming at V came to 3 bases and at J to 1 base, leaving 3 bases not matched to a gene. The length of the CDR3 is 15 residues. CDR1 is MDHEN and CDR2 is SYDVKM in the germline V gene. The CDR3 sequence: CASSFSGRSSYEQYF. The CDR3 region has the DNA TGTGCCAGCAGTTTTAGCGGGAGGTCTTCCTACGAGCAGTACTTC.

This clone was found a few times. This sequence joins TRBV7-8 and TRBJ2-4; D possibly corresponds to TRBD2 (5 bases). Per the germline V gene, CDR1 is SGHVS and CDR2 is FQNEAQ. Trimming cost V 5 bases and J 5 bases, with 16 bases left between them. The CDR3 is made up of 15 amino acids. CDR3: CASSPDLGSQNIQYF. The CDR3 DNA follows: TGTGCCAGCAGCCCCGACCTGGGGAGCCAAAACATTCAGTACTTC.

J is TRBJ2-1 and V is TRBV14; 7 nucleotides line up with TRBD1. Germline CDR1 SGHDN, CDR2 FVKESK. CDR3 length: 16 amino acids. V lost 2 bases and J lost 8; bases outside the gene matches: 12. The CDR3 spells CASSQHRQGKWDEQFF. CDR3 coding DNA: TGTGCCAGCAGCCAACACCGACAGGGAAAATGGGATGAGCAGTTCTTC.

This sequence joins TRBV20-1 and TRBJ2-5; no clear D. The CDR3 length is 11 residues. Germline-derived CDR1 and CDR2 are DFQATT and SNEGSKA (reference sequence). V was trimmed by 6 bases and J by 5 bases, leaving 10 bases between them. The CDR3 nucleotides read TGCAGTGCGCAGTTTAAGGAGACCCAGTACTTC. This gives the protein CSAQFKETQYF.

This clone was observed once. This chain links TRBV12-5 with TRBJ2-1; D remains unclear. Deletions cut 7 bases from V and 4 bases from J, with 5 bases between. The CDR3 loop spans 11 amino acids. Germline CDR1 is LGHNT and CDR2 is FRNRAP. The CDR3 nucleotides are TGTGCTAGTGACAGTTACAATGAGCAGTTCTTC. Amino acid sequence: CASDSYNEQFF.

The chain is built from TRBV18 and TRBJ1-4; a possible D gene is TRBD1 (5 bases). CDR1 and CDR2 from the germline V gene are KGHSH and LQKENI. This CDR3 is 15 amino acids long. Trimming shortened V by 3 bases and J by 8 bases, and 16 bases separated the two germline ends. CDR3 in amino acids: CASSPGEHGGEKLFF. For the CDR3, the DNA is TGTGCCAGCTCACCCGGGGAGCACGGGGGAGAAAAACTGTTTTTT.